These 13 T cell receptor beta chains were sequenced from one sample in a study of blood T cell repertoires in COVID-19. Method: immunoSEQ multiplex PCR; TCRdb's copy keeps in-frame clones and lacks some. The sample holds 300,000 to 400,000 clones, more than 75% seen once. Sample: peripheral blood. Source of these receptors: a woman under 30 who had recovered from COVID-19.

This chain joins TRBV12-3 or TRBV12-4 and TRBJ1-2; D remains unclear. This CDR3 spans 13 amino acids. Trimming took off 4 bases at V and 3 bases at J, with 9 bases between the two ends. CDR3 DNA: TGTGCCAGCAGTTCCCCGAGCTACTATGGCTACACCTTC. Translation: CASSSPSYYGYTF.

The chain joins TRBV30 to TRBJ1-2; 10 bases agree with TRBD1. The CDR3 runs to 14 residues. Germline trimming cut 4 bases from V and 5 bases from J; bases unmatched to any gene: 7. Germline V lookup: CDR1 GTSNPN, CDR2 SVGIG (reference sequence). The CDR3 region has the DNA TGTGCCTGGACAACCGGGACAGGGGTTTATGGCTACACCTTC. Its protein is CAWTTGTGVYGYTF.

The rearrangement uses TRBV29-1 and TRBJ1-4, with 9 bases aligning to TRBD1. The length of the CDR3 is 14 residues. The germline gives CDR1 SQVTM, CDR2 ANQGSEA. V shed 6 bases, J shed 8 bases, and the junction held 10 bases outside the gene matches. The CDR3, as DNA: TGCAGCGTGGGGTCGGGACAGGGACGAGAAAAACTGTTTTTT. This encodes CSVGSGQGREKLFF.

This sequence joins TRBV9 and TRBJ2-3; D is ambiguous. Trimming removed 0 bases from V and 6 bases from J, with 14 bases in between. CDR3 length: 15 amino acids. The V gene's germline CDR1 is SGDLS and CDR2 YYNGEE. CDR3 nucleotides: TGTGCCAGCAGCGTAGAAGCCTATAATTCGGATACGCAGTATTTT. Its protein is CASSVEAYNSDTQYF.

This clone was detected once. V gene TRBV5-1 combines with J gene TRBJ1-2; 7 bases fit TRBD1. The CDR3 is made up of 13 amino acids. V shed 0 bases and J 7 bases; nucleotides not matched to a gene: 3. Germline CDR1 is SGHRS and CDR2 is YFSETQ. CDR3 amino acids: CASSLDRGFGYTF. The CDR3 DNA sequence: TGCGCCAGCAGCTTGGACAGGGGTTTTGGCTACACCTTC. The entire variable domain, with the rest obtained from reference TRBV5-1 and TRBJ1-2, is as follows: KAGVTQTPRYLIKTRGQQVTLSCSPISGHRSVSWYQQTPGQGLQFLFEYFSETQRNKGNFPGRFSGRQFSNSRSEMNVSTLELGDSALYLCASSLDRGFGYTFGSGTRLTVV.

The CDR3 sequence: CASSLFRDILSGRVREQYV. CDR3 in DNA: TGTGCCAGCAGTTTATTCAGGGACATCCTTAGCGGGAGGGTAAGGGAGCAGTACGTC. This chain connects TRBV28 to TRBJ2-7; TRBD2 agrees at 11 bases. V shed 1 base and J 7 bases; nucleotides not matched to a gene: 18. From germline, CDR1 is MDHEN and CDR2 SYDVKM. The CDR3 has 19 residues.

The rearrangement joins TRBV10-1 to TRBJ2-1, with 10 positions matching TRBD2. Germline V gene sequence: CDR1 WNHNN, CDR2 SYGVQD (reference sequence). V lost 3 bases and J lost 6; bases outside the gene matches: 5. CDR3 length: 15 amino acids. In nucleotides, the CDR3 is TGCGCCAGCAGTGACCTAGCGGGAGCTGGCAATGAGCAGTTCTTC. Its translation: CASSDLAGAGNEQFF.

The chain has TRBV6-6 and TRBJ2-7; 7 bases line up with TRBD1. The CDR3 sequence is 14 residues long. V lost 6 bases to trimming and J lost 0 bases; unmatched junction nucleotides: 5. Germline-derived CDR1 and CDR2 are MNHNY and SVGAGI (reference sequence). The CDR3 protein is CASRSDRPSYEQYV. Written as DNA, the CDR3 is TGTGCCAGCAGATCGGACAGGCCCTCCTACGAGCAGTACGTC.

The rearrangement links TRBV25-1 to TRBJ1-6, with D hard to call. The CDR3 runs 16 residues. The V end was cut by 7 bases, the J end by 0 bases, with 13 bases between. CDR1 and CDR2 (germline): MGHDK, SYGVNS. CDR3 in amino acids: CASTYSTSSYNSPLHF. CDR3 in DNA: TGTGCCAGCACATATAGTACGAGCTCCTATAATTCACCCCTCCACTTT.

The chain recombines TRBV27 with TRBJ1-1; 8 bases fit TRBD1. The CDR3 has 14 amino acids. The germline V gene has CDR1 MNHEY and CDR2 SMNVEV (reference sequence). The junction had 2 bases not matched to a gene; V was cut back by 3 bases and J by 2 bases. CDR3: CASSFGTGNTEAFF. The CDR3 DNA reads TGTGCCAGCAGTTTCGGGACAGGCAACACTGAAGCTTTCTTT.

The V gene is TRBV7-2, the J gene TRBJ2-3; 12 bases are shared with TRBD2. The germline CDR1 and CDR2 sequences are SGHTA and FQGNSA. There are 16 residues in the CDR3. With 5 bases clipped from V and 3 bases from J, the junction kept 6 bases outside the gene matches. CDR3 loop: CASSPPLAGGTDTQYF. As DNA, the CDR3 is TGTGCCAGCAGCCCCCCCCTAGCGGGAGGGACAGATACGCAGTATTTT.

The chain employs TRBV9 and TRBJ2-1; 11 bases line up with TRBD2. Per the germline V gene, CDR1 is SGDLS and CDR2 is YYNGEE. The CDR3 extends over 17 amino acids. V shed 3 bases and J 6 bases; nucleotides not matched to a gene: 11. The CDR3 protein is CASSASAGTSGPNEQFF. Here the CDR3 DNA reads TGTGCCAGCAGCGCCTCCGCCGGGACTAGCGGACCCAATGAGCAGTTCTTC.

For this clone: The junction departs from the called germline gene at one end, perhaps through a read error. The chain combines TRBV2 with TRBJ1-2, with 8 bases that match TRBD1. This CDR3 contains 14 residues. Germline loops: CDR1 SNHLY, CDR2 FYNNEI. The CDR3 sequence is CVSREARGLSGYTF. CDR3 nucleotides: TGTGTCAGCAGAGAGGCCAGGGGGCTAAGTGGCTACACCTTC.